This entry describes one T cell receptor beta chain. Its specificity is unknown. One end of the junction varies from germline; a read error may be responsible. This record belongs to a study of T cell repertoires in cytomegalovirus infection. Background on the study: CMV epitopes in the study were HLA-C-restricted (recently identified) and HLA-B-restricted (well studied). Shared public TCR beta signatures pointed to both CMV infection and a matching HLA type. Study findings and constraints: Ex vivo, HLA-C-restricted CMV-specific TCR beta clonotypes prevailed over the rest of the response. Identification of carriers of CMV plus the relevant HLA was achieved through cumulative public TCR beta family frequency.

Germline V lookup: CDR1 MGHRA, CDR2 YSYEKL. The CDR3 is 19 amino acids. TCRdb independently ran MiXCR on the reads; one entry per CDR3 protein. The data show 900,000 to 950,000 distinct CDR3 sequences, roughly 30% seen once. This receptor was taken from a human donor in good health (CMV status not recorded). Some clones in this sample may be carry-over from other donors' samples. The chain employs TRBV4-1 and TRBJ1-5; D is perhaps TRBD1 (5 bases). Sequences were derived from cultured CD8+ T cells from PBMCs, sampled from culture after CMV antigen stimulation. CDR3 sequence (DNA): TGCGCCAGCAGCCAAGGAAATTTTGGCGTCTTGGGGCGCAATCAGCCCCGGCATTTT. Its protein is CASSQGNFGVLGRNQPRHF.